Below are 3 T cell receptor beta chains sequenced from a single sample in a study of T cell responses to AZD1222 COVID-19 vaccine. The repertoire was sequenced with immunoSEQ multiplex PCR; TCRdb's copy has only in-frame clones and lacks some. The data hold approximately 110,000 clones, with roughly nine tenths observed a single time. The sequenced sample was peripheral blood, obtained on day 0 of AZD1222 vaccination. These receptors originate from an adult in good health.

The chain combines TRBV7-8 with TRBJ1-1, with 7 bases fitting TRBD1. Trimming cost V 1 base and J 4 bases; bases outside gene matches: 6. In germline, CDR1 is SGHVS, CDR2 FQNEAQ. The CDR3 consists of 15 residues. This CDR3 reads CASSLEGARSTEAFF. The DNA of the CDR3 is TGTGCCAGCAGCTTAGAGGGGGCGCGTAGCACTGAAGCTTTCTTT. The complete variable domain, with remaining parts taken from reference TRBV7-8 and TRBJ1-1, reads GAGVSQSPRYKVAKRGQDVALRCDPISGHVSLFWYQQALGQGPEFLTYFQNEAQLDKSGLPSDRFFAERPEGSVSTLKIQRTQQEDSAVYLCASSLEGARSTEAFFGQGTRLTVV.

The J gene is TRBJ1-1, the V gene TRBV10-1; D gene uncertain. This CDR3 spans 12 amino acids. V was shortened by 2 bases and J by 7 bases, with 8 bases between the two germline ends. The germline V gene has CDR1 WNHNN and CDR2 SYGVQD (reference sequence). The CDR3 DNA reads as TGCGCCAGCAGTGAGCTAGTGGGTGAAGCTTTCTTT. This codes for CASSELVGEAFF.

The V call is TRBV19, the J call TRBJ1-1; 7 nucleotides agree with TRBD1. V shed 5 bases and J 3 bases; nucleotides not matched to a gene: 9. This CDR3 contains 15 residues. The germline V gene has CDR1 LNHDA and CDR2 SQIVND (reference sequence). This CDR3 is CASSPRQGIDTEAFF. The CDR3 DNA follows: TGTGCCAGTAGTCCCCGACAGGGTATCGACACTGAAGCTTTCTTT.